The 27 T cell receptor beta chains given below trace back to one sample, sequenced in a study of blood T cell repertoires in COVID-19. Assay: immunoSEQ multiplex PCR; the TCRdb copy retains only in-frame clones and omits some. The sample yields a few hundred thousand clones, about 88% seen once. The source material was PBMCs or T cells enriched from blood (not recorded which). These receptors all stem from a woman aged 18-35 years who had been exposed to COVID-19.

V gene TRBV6-4 combines with J gene TRBJ2-7, with 16 bases matching TRBD2. The junction had 3 bases not matched to a gene; V was cut back by 0 bases and J by 4 bases. This CDR3 is built from 17 residues. Per the germline V gene, CDR1 is MRHNA and CDR2 is SNTAGT. The CDR3 DNA is TGTGCCAGCAGTGACTCCGGGACTAGCGGGGGGGCGTACGAGCAGTACTTC. Its translation is CASSDSGTSGGAYEQYF.

The V and J genes are TRBV27 and TRBJ2-1; 7 bases align to TRBD1. CDR1 and CDR2 (germline): MNHEY, SMNVEV (reference sequence). CDR3 length: 14 residues. The trim removed 5 bases at V and 3 bases at J, leaving 4 bases unmatched. In DNA form, the CDR3 reads TGTGCCAGCAGTCCGGGGACAGTCTACAATGAGCAGTTCTTC. Translation gives CASSPGTVYNEQFF.

This rearrangement joins TRBV6-5 to TRBJ2-2; tentative D call: TRBD2 (6 bases). Germline CDR1 is MNHEY and CDR2 is SVGAGI. The CDR3 covers 16 residues. V was shortened by 2 bases and J by 4 bases, with 14 bases between the two germline ends. CDR3 DNA sequence: TGTGCCAGCAGTTACCGGGACTGGAGTCGCACCGGGGAGCTGTTTTTT. Encoded protein: CASSYRDWSRTGELFF.

This CDR3 is CASRWTLNTEAFF. The CDR3 nucleotides are TGTGCCAGCAGGTGGACTTTGAACACTGAAGCTTTCTTT. The chain employs TRBV28 and TRBJ1-1; D ambiguous. The length of the CDR3 is 13 residues. Trimming stripped 6 bases from V and 0 bases from J, with 8 bases between. CDR1 MDHEN and CDR2 SYDVKM come from the germline V gene.

In nucleotides, the CDR3 is TGTGCCAGCAGGGAGAGCGGGGGGAGGGGAGATACGCAGTATTTT. It codes for CASRESGGRGDTQYF. The chain links TRBV2 to TRBJ2-3, with 9 bases matching TRBD2. Germline loops: CDR1 SNHLY, CDR2 FYNNEI. The CDR3 covers 15 residues. Trimming at V came to 6 bases and at J to 5 bases, leaving 9 bases not matched to a gene.

The chain employs TRBV4-1 and TRBJ1-2; 7 bases map to TRBD1. Germline CDR1 and CDR2: MGHRA and YSYEKL. With V trimmed by 6 bases and J by 3 bases, 4 bases remained unmatched. This CDR3 has 13 amino acids. The CDR3 region has the DNA TGCGCCAGCAGGGGGACAGCAGACTATGGCTACACCTTC. Amino acids: CASRGTADYGYTF.

The genes are TRBV5-1 and TRBJ2-3, with TRBD2 matching over 8 bases. With 2 bases clipped from V and 2 bases from J, the junction kept 10 bases outside the gene matches. The CDR3 length is 17 residues. Germline V gene sequence: CDR1 SGHRS, CDR2 YFSETQ. The CDR3 DNA sequence: TGCGCCAGCAGCTTCCGGGGGGGAGACCATTTCACAGATACGCAGTATTTT. Protein product: CASSFRGGDHFTDTQYF.

The CDR3 nucleotides read TGTGCCAGCAGTGAATCTGGGACAGGGCTTAGGGAGCAGTACTTC. Translating it yields CASSESGTGLREQYF. The chain recombines TRBV25-1 with TRBJ2-7; 9 bases agree with TRBD1. V gave up 1 base and J gave up 7 bases; unmatched junction bases: 8. The germline CDR1 and CDR2 sequences are MGHDK and SYGVNS. CDR3 length: 15 amino acids.

To note about this clone: The sample holds other DNA sequences that translate to the same CDR3. This chain connects TRBV5-1 to TRBJ1-2; 7 bases map to TRBD1. Germline CDR1 is SGHRS and CDR2 is YFSETQ. The ends lost 4 bases at V and 1 base at J; junction bases unmatched: 1. CDR3 length: 13 amino acids. For the CDR3, the DNA is TGCGCCAGCAGCCGGGACAGTAACTATGGCTACACCTTC. This codes for CASSRDSNYGYTF.

This chain joins TRBV5-8 and TRBJ2-1, with 10 bases lining up with TRBD2. V trimming: 3 bases; J trimming: 6 bases; junction bases outside the gene matches: 21. The germline gives CDR1 SGHTS, CDR2 YDEGEE. This CDR3 has 20 amino acids. CDR3 protein: CASSSLDRAASGRWVNEQFF. In DNA, the CDR3 is TGTGCCAGCAGCTCCTTGGACAGGGCGGCTAGCGGGAGATGGGTCAATGAGCAGTTCTTC.

The gene calls are TRBV7-2 and TRBJ1-5; D possibly corresponds to TRBD1 (6 bases). This CDR3 is built from 14 residues. Germline CDR1 SGHTA, CDR2 FQGNSA. Deletions cut 5 bases from V and 4 bases from J, with 12 bases between. CDR3 nucleotide sequence: TGTGCCAGCAGCCTTGGACAGACTAATCAGCCCCAGCATTTT. It codes for CASSLGQTNQPQHF. The complete variable domain, with remaining parts taken from reference TRBV7-2 and TRBJ1-5, reads GAGVSQSPSNKVTEKGKDVELRCDPISGHTALYWYRQSLGQGLEFLIYFQGNSAPDKSGLPSDRFSAERTGGSVSTLTIQRTQQEDSAVYLCASSLGQTNQPQHFGDGTRLSIL.

This sequence joins TRBV10-3 and TRBJ1-3; perhaps TRBD1 as D (6 bases). Germline V gene lookup returns CDR1 ENHRY and CDR2 SYGVKD. CDR3 size: 14 residues. The V and J ends lost 5 bases and 2 bases respectively, with 10 bases between them. The CDR3 loop is CAISPGVTGNTIYF. The CDR3, as DNA: TGTGCCATCAGTCCAGGGGTTACTGGAAACACCATATATTTT.

Only one count was recorded for this clone. The chain carries TRBV19 and TRBJ1-2; 8 bases line up with TRBD1. The CDR3 has 14 amino acids. The V gene's germline CDR1 is LNHDA and CDR2 SQIVND (reference sequence). The V and J ends lost 2 bases and 4 bases, in that order; junction bases with no gene match: 3. The CDR3 sequence is CASSIPGQGYGYTF. The DNA for the CDR3 is TGTGCCAGTAGTATACCAGGACAGGGCTATGGCTACACCTTC.

This clone has only one observation. The rearrangement uses TRBV7-9 and TRBJ1-4, with D possibly being TRBD1 (6 bases). Trimming removed 5 bases from V and 1 base from J, with 14 bases in between. Germline V gene sequence: CDR1 SEHNR, CDR2 FQNEAQ (reference sequence). The CDR3 consists of 16 residues. CDR3 residues: CASSDLGQLTNEKLFF. The DNA of the CDR3 is TGTGCCAGCAGCGACTTAGGACAGTTAACTAATGAAAAACTGTTTTTT.

The V and J genes are TRBV12-3 or TRBV12-4 and TRBJ1-1; a weak D match, TRBD1 (5 bases). V was shortened by 4 bases and J by 4 bases, with 10 bases between the two germline ends. The CDR3 extends over 13 amino acids. CDR3 DNA sequence: TGTGCCAGCAGTTGGGGGGGGACCACTGAAGCTTTCTTT. This encodes CASSWGGTTEAFF.

This chain connects TRBV13 to TRBJ2-7, with TRBD1 matching over 11 bases. The CDR3 loop spans 15 amino acids. Trimming removed 3 bases from V and 3 bases from J; junction bases left unmatched: 4. Germline-derived CDR1 and CDR2 are PRHDT and FYEKMQ (reference sequence). In DNA form, the CDR3 reads TGTGCCAGCAGCTTCGGGACAGGGGGTATCTACGAGCAGTACTTC. This translates into CASSFGTGGIYEQYF.

This chain joins TRBV7-9 and TRBJ1-4; 10 nucleotides agree with TRBD1. The CDR3 totals 13 residues. Germline lookup yields CDR1 SEHNR and CDR2 FQNEAQ (reference sequence). V dropped 5 bases and J dropped 8; count of bases not matched to a gene: 2. This CDR3 reads CASSVGQGEKLFF. CDR3 DNA sequence: TGTGCCAGCAGCGTGGGACAGGGGGAAAAACTGTTTTTT. Looking up the rest from reference TRBV7-9 and TRBJ1-4 gives the full variable domain: DTGVSQNPRHKITKRGQNVTFRCDPISEHNRLYWYRQTLGQGPEFLTYFQNEAQLEKSRLLSDRFSAERPKGSFSTLEIQRTEQGDSAMYLCASSVGQGEKLFFGSGTQLSVL.

This chain links TRBV10-2 with TRBJ1-1; 7 bases are shared with TRBD1. Germline assignment: CDR1 WSHSY and CDR2 SAAADI. This CDR3 has 13 residues. Trimming at V came to 6 bases and at J to 4 bases, leaving 5 bases not matched to a gene. In DNA, the CDR3 is TGCGCCAGCAGCAAACAGGGGATCACTGAAGCTTTCTTT. As protein: CASSKQGITEAFF.

The rearrangement joins TRBV5-1 to TRBJ2-5; 8 nucleotides agree with TRBD2. Losses at the gene ends were 1 base for V and 4 bases for J; bases not matched to a gene: 6. CDR1 SGHRS and CDR2 YFSETQ come from the germline V gene. The CDR3 is 15 residues long. CDR3 sequence: CASSLPSGSSETQYF. Here the CDR3 DNA reads TGCGCCAGCAGCTTGCCCAGCGGGAGCTCAGAGACCCAGTACTTC.

The genes are TRBV24-1 and TRBJ1-2; D unclear. Looked up from germline, CDR1 is KGHDR and CDR2 is SFDVKD. Trimming shortened V by 3 bases and J by 6 bases, and 7 bases separated the two germline ends. The CDR3 contains 12 residues. The DNA of the CDR3 is TGTGCCACCAGTGATCTCCTAGATGGCTACACCTTC. Translated, it gives CATSDLLDGYTF.

V gene TRBV3-1 (or the pseudogene TRBV3-2) combines with J gene TRBJ2-3, with TRBD2 matching 7 bases. CDR1 LGHDT and CDR2 YNNKEL come from the germline V gene (reference sequence). This CDR3 has 18 residues. V dropped 0 bases and J dropped 0; count of bases not matched to a gene: 9. The CDR3 bases are TGTGCCAGCAGCCAAGATCCGGGGAGGGCCCTCAGCACAGATACGCAGTATTTT. Its protein product is CASSQDPGRALSTDTQYF.

This clone was observed a single time. V usage is TRBV19 and J usage is TRBJ2-3; TRBD2 agrees at 12 bases. Losses at the gene ends were 11 bases for V and 2 bases for J; bases not matched to a gene: 8. Germline CDR1 and CDR2: LNHDA and SQIVND (reference sequence). This CDR3 contains 15 residues. The chain's CDR3 is CASTTSGGITDTQYF. The CDR3 DNA reads TGTGCCTCCACAACTAGCGGGGGGATCACAGATACGCAGTATTTT.

The chain carries TRBV20-1 and TRBJ2-4, with 8 nucleotides matching TRBD2. This CDR3 has 11 amino acids. Germline CDR1 and CDR2: DFQATT and SNEGSKA (reference sequence). V was clipped by 4 bases and J by 10 bases; unmatched bases: 3. The CDR3 protein is CSAIREGIQYF. The CDR3 DNA reads as TGCAGTGCTATCCGGGAGGGGATTCAGTACTTC.

V and J are TRBV3-1 (or the pseudogene TRBV3-2) and TRBJ1-4; TRBD1 aligns across 7 bases. The CDR3 runs 16 residues. The germline V gene encodes CDR1 LGHDT and CDR2 YNNKEL (reference sequence). After removal of 5 bases from V and 7 bases from J, the junction contained 13 bases not matched to a gene. The CDR3 coding sequence is TGTGCCAGCAGCGACATTTATACAGGGGTGGGTGAAAAACTGTTTTTT. Its translation: CASSDIYTGVGEKLFF.

This rearrangement joins TRBV4-3 to TRBJ1-2; 10 nucleotides align to TRBD1. The CDR3 is 16 residues long. Germline values: CDR1 LGHNA, CDR2 YSLEER. After removal of 1 base from V and 4 bases from J, the junction contained 6 bases not matched to a gene. The CDR3 region has the DNA TGCGCCAGCAGCCAAGTTGGGGGACAGGGGCTCTATGGCTACACCTTC. It encodes CASSQVGGQGLYGYTF.

The V and J genes are TRBV5-4 and TRBJ2-5; D is ambiguous. The length of the CDR3 is 14 residues. The V and J ends lost 0 bases and 2 bases respectively, with 8 bases between them. CDR1 and CDR2 from the germline V gene are SGHNT and YYREEE (reference sequence). Here the CDR3 reads CASSLGQLQETQYF. The CDR3, as DNA: TGTGCCAGCAGCTTGGGGCAGTTGCAAGAGACCCAGTACTTC.

The chain combines TRBV28 with TRBJ1-1; TRBD1 is a possible D gene (5 bases). This CDR3 is 12 amino acids long. V gave up 6 bases and J gave up 7 bases, with 12 bases separating them. Per germline, CDR1 MDHEN and CDR2 SYDVKM. In nucleotides, the CDR3 is TGTGCCAGCAGCCCTAATGGACATGAAGCTTTCTTT. This encodes CASSPNGHEAFF.